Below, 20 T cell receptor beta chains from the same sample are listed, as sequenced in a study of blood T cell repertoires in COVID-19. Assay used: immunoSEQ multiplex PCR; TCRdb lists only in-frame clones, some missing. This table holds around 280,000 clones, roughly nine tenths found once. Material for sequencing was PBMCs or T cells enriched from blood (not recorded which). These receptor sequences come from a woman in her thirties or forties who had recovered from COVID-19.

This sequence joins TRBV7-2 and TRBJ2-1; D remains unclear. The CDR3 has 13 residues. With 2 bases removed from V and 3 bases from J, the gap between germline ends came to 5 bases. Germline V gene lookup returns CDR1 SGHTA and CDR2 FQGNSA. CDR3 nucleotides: TGTGCCAGCAGCTTATTTAACTACAATGAGCAGTTCTTC. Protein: CASSLFNYNEQFF.

CDR3 in amino acids: CATSDTGEDEQYF. DNA for the CDR3: TGTGCCACCAGTGATACAGGTGAGGACGAGCAGTACTTC. The chain couples TRBV24-1 to TRBJ2-7, with D possibly being TRBD1 (5 bases). The CDR3 spans 13 residues. Trimming removed 3 bases at V and 5 bases at J, with 10 bases between. The germline gives CDR1 KGHDR, CDR2 SFDVKD.

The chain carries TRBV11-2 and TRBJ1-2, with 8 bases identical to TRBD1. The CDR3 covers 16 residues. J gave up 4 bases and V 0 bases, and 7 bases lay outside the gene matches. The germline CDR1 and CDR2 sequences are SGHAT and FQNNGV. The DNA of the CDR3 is TGTGCCAGCAGCTTAGATGGACAGGGCAGTACCTATGGCTACACCTTC. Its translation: CASSLDGQGSTYGYTF.

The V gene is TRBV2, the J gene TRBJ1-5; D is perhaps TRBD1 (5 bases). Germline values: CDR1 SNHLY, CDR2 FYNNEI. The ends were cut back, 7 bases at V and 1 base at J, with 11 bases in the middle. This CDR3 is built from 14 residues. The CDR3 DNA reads TGTGCCAGCAATGGCAGGGTGAGCAATCAGCCCCAGCATTTT. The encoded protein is CASNGRVSNQPQHF.

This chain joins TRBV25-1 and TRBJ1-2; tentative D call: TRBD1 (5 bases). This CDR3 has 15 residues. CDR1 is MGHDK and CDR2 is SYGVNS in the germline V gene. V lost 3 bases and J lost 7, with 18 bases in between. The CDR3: CASSDGRQGSGGYTF. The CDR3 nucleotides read TGTGCCAGCAGTGACGGGAGGCAGGGTTCAGGTGGCTACACCTTC.

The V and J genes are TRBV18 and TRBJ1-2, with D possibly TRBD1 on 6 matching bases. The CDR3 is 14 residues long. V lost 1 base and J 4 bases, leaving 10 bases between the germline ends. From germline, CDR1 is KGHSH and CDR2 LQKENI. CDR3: CASSPLGALYGYTF. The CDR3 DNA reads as TGTGCCAGCTCACCACTGGGGGCCCTCTATGGCTACACCTTC. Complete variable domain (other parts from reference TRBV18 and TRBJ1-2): NAGVMQNPRHLVRRRGQEARLRCSPMKGHSHVYWYRQLPEEGLKFMVYLQKENIIDESGMPKERFSAEFPKEGPSILRIQQVVRGDSAAYFCASSPLGALYGYTFGSGTRLTVV.

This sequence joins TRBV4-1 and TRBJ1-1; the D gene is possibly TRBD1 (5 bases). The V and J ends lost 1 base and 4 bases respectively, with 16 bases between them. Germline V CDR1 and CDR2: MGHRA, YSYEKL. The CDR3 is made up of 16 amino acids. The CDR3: CASSQAQSARGTEAFF. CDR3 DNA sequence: TGCGCCAGCAGCCAAGCACAGTCTGCTAGGGGCACTGAAGCTTTCTTT.

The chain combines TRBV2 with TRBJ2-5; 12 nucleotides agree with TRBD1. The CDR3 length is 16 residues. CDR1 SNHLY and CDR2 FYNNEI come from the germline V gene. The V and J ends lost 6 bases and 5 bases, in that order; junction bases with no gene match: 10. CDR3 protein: CASSVPGQGADETQYF. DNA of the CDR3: TGTGCCAGCAGCGTTCCGGGACAGGGGGCTGACGAGACCCAGTACTTC.

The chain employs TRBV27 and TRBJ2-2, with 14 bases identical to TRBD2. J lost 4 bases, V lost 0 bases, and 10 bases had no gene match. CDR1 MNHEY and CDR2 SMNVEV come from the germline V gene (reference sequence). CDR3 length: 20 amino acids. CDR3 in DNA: TGTGCCAGCAGTTTATCGCCTGCCGGGACTAGCGGGAGATCCACCGGGGAGCTGTTTTTT. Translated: CASSLSPAGTSGRSTGELFF.

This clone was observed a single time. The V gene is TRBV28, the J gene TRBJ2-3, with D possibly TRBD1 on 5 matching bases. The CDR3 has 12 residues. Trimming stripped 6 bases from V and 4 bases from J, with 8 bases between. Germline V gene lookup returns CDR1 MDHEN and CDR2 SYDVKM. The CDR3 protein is CASSPRADTQYF. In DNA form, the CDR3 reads TGTGCCAGCAGCCCCAGGGCAGATACGCAGTATTTT.

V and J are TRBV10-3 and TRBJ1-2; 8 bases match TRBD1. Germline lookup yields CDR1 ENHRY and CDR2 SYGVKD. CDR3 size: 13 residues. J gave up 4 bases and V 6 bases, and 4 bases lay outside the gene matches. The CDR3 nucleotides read TGTGCCATCAGAAAACAGGGGGTCTATGGCTACACCTTC. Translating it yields CAIRKQGVYGYTF.

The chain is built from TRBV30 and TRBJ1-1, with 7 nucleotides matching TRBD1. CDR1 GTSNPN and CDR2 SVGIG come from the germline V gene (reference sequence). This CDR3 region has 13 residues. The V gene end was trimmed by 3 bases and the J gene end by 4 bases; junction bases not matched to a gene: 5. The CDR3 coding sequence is TGTGCCTGGAGACACAACAGGGGCACTGAAGCTTTCTTT. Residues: CAWRHNRGTEAFF. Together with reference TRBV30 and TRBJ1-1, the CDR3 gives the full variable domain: SQTIHQWPATLVQPVGSPLSLECTVEGTSNPNLYWYRQAAGRGLQLLFYSVGIGQISSEVPQNLSASRPQDRQFILSSKKLLLSDSGFYLCAWRHNRGTEAFFGQGTRLTVV.

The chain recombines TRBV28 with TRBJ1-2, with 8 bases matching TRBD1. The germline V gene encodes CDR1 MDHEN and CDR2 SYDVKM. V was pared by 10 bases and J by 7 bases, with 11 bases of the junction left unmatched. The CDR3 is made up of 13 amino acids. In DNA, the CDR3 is TGTGCCACGGAGGACAGGGCGGTTTCTGGCTACACCTTC. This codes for CATEDRAVSGYTF.

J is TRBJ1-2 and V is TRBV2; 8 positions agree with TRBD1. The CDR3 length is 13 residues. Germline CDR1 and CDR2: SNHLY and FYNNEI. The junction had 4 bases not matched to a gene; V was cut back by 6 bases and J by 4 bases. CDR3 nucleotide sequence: TGTGCCAGCAGCTGGGGGACAGGCTATGGCTACACCTTC. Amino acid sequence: CASSWGTGYGYTF.

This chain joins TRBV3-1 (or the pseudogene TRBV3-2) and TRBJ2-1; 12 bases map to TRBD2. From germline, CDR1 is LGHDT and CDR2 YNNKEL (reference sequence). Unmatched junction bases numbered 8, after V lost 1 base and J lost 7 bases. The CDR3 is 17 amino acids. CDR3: CASSQGLTSGRLNEQFF. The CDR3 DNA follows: TGTGCCAGCAGCCAAGGGTTGACTAGCGGGAGATTGAATGAGCAGTTCTTC.

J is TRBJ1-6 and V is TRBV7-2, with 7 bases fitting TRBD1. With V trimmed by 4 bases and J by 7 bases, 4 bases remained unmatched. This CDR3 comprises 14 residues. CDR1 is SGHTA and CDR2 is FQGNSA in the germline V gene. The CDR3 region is CASSYRGTNSPLHF. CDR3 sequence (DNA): TGTGCCAGCAGCTACAGGGGAACAAATTCACCCCTCCACTTT. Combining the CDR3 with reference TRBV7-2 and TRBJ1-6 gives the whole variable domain GAGVSQSPSNKVTEKGKDVELRCDPISGHTALYWYRQSLGQGLEFLIYFQGNSAPDKSGLPSDRFSAERTGGSVSTLTIQRTQQEDSAVYLCASSYRGTNSPLHFGNGTRLTVT.

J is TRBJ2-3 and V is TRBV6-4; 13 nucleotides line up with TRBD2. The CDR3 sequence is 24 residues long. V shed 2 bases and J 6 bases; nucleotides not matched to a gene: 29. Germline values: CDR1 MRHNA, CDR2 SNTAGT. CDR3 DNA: TGTGCCAGCAGTGACAAAGGACAGGGACCGACTAAGAGGACTAGCGGGGGTGAAATGGATACGCAGTATTTT. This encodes CASSDKGQGPTKRTSGGEMDTQYF.

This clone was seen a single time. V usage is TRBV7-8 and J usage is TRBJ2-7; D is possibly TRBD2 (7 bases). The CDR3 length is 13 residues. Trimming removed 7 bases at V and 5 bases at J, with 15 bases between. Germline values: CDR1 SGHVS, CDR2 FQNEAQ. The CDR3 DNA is TGTGCCAGCACCTTGGGGGGGGGCGACGAGCAGTACTTC. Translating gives CASTLGGGDEQYF.

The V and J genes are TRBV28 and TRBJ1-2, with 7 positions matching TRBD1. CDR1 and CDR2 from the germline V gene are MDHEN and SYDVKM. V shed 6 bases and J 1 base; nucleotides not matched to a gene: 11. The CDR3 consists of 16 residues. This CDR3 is CASRPFGQASNYGYTF. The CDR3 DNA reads TGTGCCAGCAGGCCTTTCGGACAGGCCAGTAACTATGGCTACACCTTC.

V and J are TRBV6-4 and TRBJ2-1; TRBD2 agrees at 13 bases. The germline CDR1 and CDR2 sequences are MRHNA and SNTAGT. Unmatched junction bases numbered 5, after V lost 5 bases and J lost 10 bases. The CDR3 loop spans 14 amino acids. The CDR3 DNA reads TGTGCCAGCAGTCGGGGACTAGCGGGACAAGAGCAGTTCTTC. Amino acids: CASSRGLAGQEQFF.